This is a list of T cell receptor beta chains from one sample in a study of shared clonotypes between healthy human individuals. Produced via immunoSEQ multiplex PCR; TCRdb's table is partial and in-frame only. The sample contains 400,000 or so clones, roughly 96% of which appear only once. Sequences were obtained from memory CD8+ T cells sorted from blood. Receptor source: a man aged 25 to 40 in good health. Each CDR3 is given with its conserved first and last residue. The order of the fields is J gene, D gene, V gene, clone size, CDR3 DNA, CDR3 protein. The D gene is left open where the match is weak. The listing skips clone size in some rows; elsewhere it reads once, few, many or a size class.

j_gene: TRBJ1-2
d_gene: NA
v_gene: TRBV5-1
abundance: NA
CDR3nt: TGCGCCAGCAGCTTTACGGCTAACTATGGCTACACCTTC
CDR3aa: CASSFTANYGYTF

j_gene: TRBJ1-3
d_gene: NA
v_gene: TRBV7-9
abundance: NA
CDR3nt: TGTGCCAGCAGCTTGGGGGACTCTGGAAACACCATATATTTT
CDR3aa: CASSLGDSGNTIYF

j_gene: TRBJ1-1
d_gene: TRBD1
v_gene: TRBV30
abundance: NA
CDR3nt: TGTGCCTGGAGAGGGGGCTATTCAACTTTCTTT
CDR3aa: CAWRGGYSTFF

j_gene: TRBJ1-1
d_gene: NA
v_gene: TRBV30
abundance: few
CDR3nt: TGTGCCTGGAGGTTAGATGGGAGTGAAGCTTTCTTT
CDR3aa: CAWRLDGSEAFF

j_gene: TRBJ1-5
d_gene: NA
v_gene: TRBV7-8
abundance: NA
CDR3nt: TGTGCCAGCAGCTTAGCGAGGTTAGGGCAGCCCCAGCATTTT
CDR3aa: CASSLARLGQPQHF

j_gene: TRBJ2-5
d_gene: NA
v_gene: TRBV6-1
abundance: NA
CDR3nt: TGTGCCAGCAAGGGTCTTACAGGGCACCAAGAGACCCAGTACTTC
CDR3aa: CASKGLTGHQETQYF

j_gene: TRBJ2-7
d_gene: TRBD1
v_gene: TRBV7-2
abundance: NA
CDR3nt: TGTGCCAGCAGCTTAGCTCGAGGGACAGGGAGCTCCTACGAGCAGTACTTC
CDR3aa: CASSLARGTGSSYEQYF

j_gene: TRBJ2-3
d_gene: NA
v_gene: TRBV19
abundance: NA
CDR3nt: TGTGCCAGTAGCATGACCTCTTGGATCCTCACAGATACGCAGTATTTT
CDR3aa: CASSMTSWILTDTQYF

j_gene: TRBJ2-6
d_gene: TRBD1
v_gene: TRBV27
abundance: once
CDR3nt: TGTGCCAGCAGTCCCAGGACAGGGGGCTCTGGGGCCAACGTCCTGACTTTC
CDR3aa: CASSPRTGGSGANVLTF

j_gene: TRBJ2-1
d_gene: NA
v_gene: TRBV5-1
abundance: NA
CDR3nt: TGCGCCAGCAGTTACCGACTCGCCAATGAGCAGTTCTTC
CDR3aa: CASSYRLANEQFF

j_gene: TRBJ2-5
d_gene: TRBD2
v_gene: TRBV5-1
abundance: NA
CDR3nt: TGCGCCAGCAGCTTGAAGGGACTAGCGTTTCAAGAGACCCAGTACTTC
CDR3aa: CASSLKGLAFQETQYF

j_gene: TRBJ2-3
d_gene: TRBD2
v_gene: TRBV13
abundance: once
CDR3nt: TGTGCCAGCAGCCCCGGGACTAGCGGAAGTGAGACGACAGATACGCAGTATTTT
CDR3aa: CASSPGTSGSETTDTQYF

j_gene: TRBJ1-4
d_gene: NA
v_gene: TRBV5-1
abundance: NA
CDR3nt: TGCGCCAGCAGCCCGACAGCAACTAATGAAAAACTGTTTTTT
CDR3aa: CASSPTATNEKLFF

j_gene: TRBJ1-2
d_gene: TRBD1
v_gene: TRBV5-4
abundance: NA
CDR3nt: TGTGCCAGCAGCTTGCCTGGACAGGCGTCTAACTATGGCTACACCTTC
CDR3aa: CASSLPGQASNYGYTF

j_gene: TRBJ2-7
d_gene: NA
v_gene: TRBV5-1
abundance: NA
CDR3nt: TGCGCCAGCAGCCCGGGAGAAGGCGAGCAGTACTTC
CDR3aa: CASSPGEGEQYF

j_gene: TRBJ1-5
d_gene: NA
v_gene: TRBV30
abundance: NA
CDR3nt: TGTGCCTGGAGTCCGACAGGTTATAGCAATCAGCCCCAGCATTTT
CDR3aa: CAWSPTGYSNQPQHF

j_gene: TRBJ2-7
d_gene: NA
v_gene: TRBV27
abundance: NA
CDR3nt: TGTGCCAGCAGCAAAGGGGTTTTGTACGAGCAGTACTTC
CDR3aa: CASSKGVLYEQYF

j_gene: TRBJ2-7
d_gene: TRBD2
v_gene: TRBV6-5
abundance: NA
CDR3nt: TGTGCCAGCAGTTACGGGACTAGCGGGGTCTACGAGCAGTACTTC
CDR3aa: CASSYGTSGVYEQYF

j_gene: TRBJ2-3
d_gene: TRBD2
v_gene: TRBV6-6
abundance: NA
CDR3nt: TGTGCCAGCAGTTACGGCGGGAGGGCCAAAGATACGCAGTATTTT
CDR3aa: CASSYGGRAKDTQYF

j_gene: TRBJ2-3
d_gene: TRBD2
v_gene: TRBV7-2
abundance: NA
CDR3nt: TGTGCCAGCAGCTTTGCTACTAGCGGGACGAGCACAGATACGCAGTATTTT
CDR3aa: CASSFATSGTSTDTQYF

j_gene: TRBJ2-7
d_gene: NA
v_gene: TRBV11-2
abundance: NA
CDR3nt: TGTGCCAGCAGCCCCTGGGCAGGGAGCTCCTACGAGCAGTACTTC
CDR3aa: CASSPWAGSSYEQYF

j_gene: TRBJ2-2
d_gene: TRBD1
v_gene: TRBV2
abundance: NA
CDR3nt: TGTGCCAGCATAGAGAGTTTTATGGGACAGGGGTCCGGGGAGCTGTTTTTT
CDR3aa: CASIESFMGQGSGELFF

j_gene: TRBJ2-5
d_gene: NA
v_gene: TRBV19
abundance: NA
CDR3nt: TGTGCCAGTAGTATTCAGGGCGAGACCCAGTACTTC
CDR3aa: CASSIQGETQYF

j_gene: TRBJ1-2
d_gene: NA
v_gene: TRBV7-9
abundance: NA
CDR3nt: TGTGCCAGCAGCTTTGGCGGGAACTATGGCTACACCTTC
CDR3aa: CASSFGGNYGYTF

j_gene: TRBJ2-7
d_gene: NA
v_gene: TRBV4-1
abundance: NA
CDR3nt: TGCGCCAGCAGCCAAGTCGATTCGCGGGATTCCTACGAGCAGTACTTC
CDR3aa: CASSQVDSRDSYEQYF

j_gene: TRBJ2-2
d_gene: NA
v_gene: TRBV7-2
abundance: NA
CDR3nt: TGTGCCAGCAGCTTCGATCTAGCGAACACCGGGGAGCTGTTTTTT
CDR3aa: CASSFDLANTGELFF

j_gene: TRBJ2-3
d_gene: NA
v_gene: TRBV5-1
abundance: NA
CDR3nt: TGCGCCAGCAGCTTGTTGGTAATCACAGATACGCAGTATTTT
CDR3aa: CASSLLVITDTQYF

j_gene: TRBJ2-6
d_gene: TRBD2
v_gene: TRBV4-2
abundance: NA
CDR3nt: TGTGCCAGCAGCCCTTCAACCGGGACTAGCGGGACTGGGGCCAACGTCCTGACTTTC
CDR3aa: CASSPSTGTSGTGANVLTF

j_gene: TRBJ2-1
d_gene: TRBD2
v_gene: TRBV5-4
abundance: NA
CDR3nt: TGTGCCAGCAGCGCTCTAGCGGGAGGGGACAATGAGCAGTTCTTC
CDR3aa: CASSALAGGDNEQFF

j_gene: TRBJ2-7
d_gene: TRBD2
v_gene: TRBV28
abundance: NA
CDR3nt: TGTGCCAGCAGTCCCTGGACTAGCGGGGCACTTTCATACGAGCAGTACTTC
CDR3aa: CASSPWTSGALSYEQYF

j_gene: TRBJ2-5
d_gene: NA
v_gene: TRBV7-2
abundance: NA
CDR3nt: TGTGCCAGCAGAGAAGTTGAATACCAAGAGACCCAGTACTTC
CDR3aa: CASREVEYQETQYF

j_gene: TRBJ1-1
d_gene: NA
v_gene: TRBV11-2
abundance: NA
CDR3nt: TGTGCCAGCAGACTCCCCACTGAAGCTTTCTTT
CDR3aa: CASRLPTEAFF

j_gene: TRBJ2-7
d_gene: TRBD1
v_gene: TRBV19
abundance: NA
CDR3nt: TGTGCCAGTAGTATAGGTGCCGGACAGGGCTCCTACGAGCAGTACTTC
CDR3aa: CASSIGAGQGSYEQYF

j_gene: TRBJ2-7
d_gene: TRBD2
v_gene: TRBV5-6
abundance: NA
CDR3nt: TGTGCCAGCAGCCTTGGGACTAGCGGTTCCCAATACGAGCAGTACTTC
CDR3aa: CASSLGTSGSQYEQYF

j_gene: TRBJ2-7
d_gene: NA
v_gene: TRBV6-4
abundance: NA
CDR3nt: TGTGCCAGCAGCTCCGACTCCAGCTCCTACGAGCAGTACTTC
CDR3aa: CASSSDSSSYEQYF

j_gene: TRBJ2-1
d_gene: TRBD2
v_gene: TRBV25-1
abundance: NA
CDR3nt: TGTGCCAGCAGTGCTAGCGGGAATGAGCAGTTCTTC
CDR3aa: CASSASGNEQFF

j_gene: TRBJ2-4
d_gene: TRBD1
v_gene: TRBV6-1
abundance: once
CDR3nt: TGTGCCAGCAGCGAGACAGGGCTCAAAAACATTCAGTACTTC
CDR3aa: CASSETGLKNIQYF

j_gene: TRBJ2-5
d_gene: NA
v_gene: TRBV6-1
abundance: NA
CDR3nt: TGTGCCAGCAGTGCGAGGCGGTTCCAAGAGACCCAGTACTTC
CDR3aa: CASSARRFQETQYF

j_gene: TRBJ2-7
d_gene: NA
v_gene: TRBV5-1
abundance: NA
CDR3nt: TGCGCCAGCAGCATCCGGGACCTGAGCTCCTACGAGCAGTACTTC
CDR3aa: CASSIRDLSSYEQYF

j_gene: TRBJ2-7
d_gene: TRBD2
v_gene: TRBV27
abundance: NA
CDR3nt: TGTGCCAGCAGTTGGGGACTAGCCTACGAGCAGTACTTC
CDR3aa: CASSWGLAYEQYF